This T cell receptor (beta chain) is from a study of cytomegalovirus exposure and HLA in healthy donors. Across the study: Out of roughly 170 million T cells, an earlier analysis found fewer than 140 million unique TCR beta sequences in total.

Whole-study results and caveats: Being productive about 87% or about 30% of the time was typical of most TCR beta V segments in an earlier analysis. A later analysis reported that several of the most significant clusters appeared to be linked to common viral pathogens, among them Epstein-Barr virus.

This clone came up a few times. The target antigen is unknown. This PCR relied on a set of 60 Vbeta primers and 13 Jbeta primers. Some clones are missing from TCRdb's copy, which holds only in-frame ones; the method was immunoSEQ multiplex PCR. Of around 120,000 clones listed, around two thirds are singletons. The material sequenced was PBMCs. The receptor was derived from a man aged 45 to 65 in good health and CMV-seropositive.

DNA for the CDR3: TGTGCCAGCAGTCCGACAGGGGGGGACGATGAGCAGTTCTTC. Amino acids: CASSPTGGDDEQFF. The rearrangement links TRBV6-4 to TRBJ2-1; 9 bases are a match to TRBD1. Unmatched junction bases numbered 7, after V lost 5 bases and J lost 8 bases. The CDR3 totals 14 residues. From germline, CDR1 is MRHNA and CDR2 SNTAGT.